A single sample is the source of the 2 T cell receptor beta chains below, sequenced in a study of cytomegalovirus exposure and HLA in healthy donors. PCR involved 60 Vbeta and 13 Jbeta primers. Assay: immunoSEQ multiplex PCR; the TCRdb copy retains only in-frame clones and omits some. The profile shows about 120,000 clones, approximately 80% of them singletons. Input material: PBMCs. These receptors were collected from a man between 18 and 29 years old in good health and CMV-seronegative.

Here the CDR3 reads CASSPGTEETQYF. The CDR3 nucleotides are TGTGCCAGCAGCCCCGGGACAGAAGAGACCCAGTACTTC. This chain uses TRBV7-2 with TRBJ2-5, with 7 bases lining up with TRBD1. The CDR3 is 13 residues long. CDR1 is SGHTA, CDR2 FQGNSA, per germline. J gave up 3 bases and V 5 bases, and 3 bases lay outside the gene matches. The whole variable domain, filled in from reference TRBV7-2 and TRBJ2-5, reads GAGVSQSPSNKVTEKGKDVELRCDPISGHTALYWYRQSLGQGLEFLIYFQGNSAPDKSGLPSDRFSAERTGGSVSTLTIQRTQQEDSAVYLCASSPGTEETQYFGPGTRLLVL.

This clone was picked up one time. The J gene is TRBJ2-7, the V gene TRBV16; TRBD2 might be the D (5 bases). V was clipped by 4 bases and J by 7 bases, with 17 bases between them. Per the germline V gene, CDR1 is KGHSY and CDR2 is FQNENV. The CDR3 contains 14 residues. The CDR3 DNA follows: TGTGCCAGCAGCCTCCTCGGGGATGGGGAGGAGCAGTACTTC. Its translation: CASSLLGDGEEQYF.